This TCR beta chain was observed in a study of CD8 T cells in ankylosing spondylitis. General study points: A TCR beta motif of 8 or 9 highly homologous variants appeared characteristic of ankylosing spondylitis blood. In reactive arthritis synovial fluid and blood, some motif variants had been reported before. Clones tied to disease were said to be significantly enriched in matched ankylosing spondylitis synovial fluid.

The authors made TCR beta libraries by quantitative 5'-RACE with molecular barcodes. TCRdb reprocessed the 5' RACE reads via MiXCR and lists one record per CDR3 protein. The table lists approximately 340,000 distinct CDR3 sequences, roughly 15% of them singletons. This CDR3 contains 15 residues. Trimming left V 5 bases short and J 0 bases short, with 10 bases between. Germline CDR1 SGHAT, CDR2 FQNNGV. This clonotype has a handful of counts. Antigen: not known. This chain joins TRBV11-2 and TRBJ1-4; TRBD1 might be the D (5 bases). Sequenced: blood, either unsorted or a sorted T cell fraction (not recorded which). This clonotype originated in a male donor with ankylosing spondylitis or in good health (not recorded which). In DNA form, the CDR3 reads TGTGCCAGCAGCGCTAGAGGGGCAACTAATGAAAAACTGTTTTTT. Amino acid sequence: CASSARGATNEKLFF. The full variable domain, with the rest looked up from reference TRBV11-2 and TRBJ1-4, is EAGVAQSPRYKIIEKRQSVAFWCNPISGHATLYWYQQILGQGPKLLIQFQNNGVVDDSQLPKDRFSAERLKGVDSTLKIQPAKLEDSAVYLCASSARGATNEKLFFGSGTQLSVL.